Shown below are 10 T cell receptor beta chains from a single sample sequenced in a study of monozygotic twins with inflammatory bowel disease (dated 2019 in TCRdb). Preparation of the library involved 5' RACE. Sequencing was performed on an Illumina HiSeq 2500. The reads were reprocessed in TCRdb, with one entry per CDR3 protein sequence and no accompanying DNA. The sample's own table lists around 450,000 distinct CDR3 sequences. The ten largest clonotypes hold about 2.3% of the sample. The material sequenced was blood. The receptor set was obtained from a human donor with ulcerative colitis or Crohn's disease, or a healthy co-twin of an affected twin (not recorded which).

This sequence joins TRBV27 and TRBJ2-5; TCRdb indicates TRBD1, and absent DNA this call remains unverified. This CDR3 contains 11 residues. Germline V gives CDR1 MNHEY, CDR2 SMNVEV (reference sequence). CDR3 sequence: CASSFGTTQYF.

The V call is TRBV19, the J call TRBJ1-5; the TCRdb D gene call, TRBD1, has no DNA to confirm it. Germline CDR1 is LNHDA and CDR2 is SQIVND (reference sequence). This CDR3 spans 19 amino acids. The CDR3 protein is CASSKGDGSVKGSDQPQHF.

The chain links TRBV3-1 to TRBJ1-1. This CDR3 is built from 14 residues. Germline CDR1 and CDR2: LGHDT and YNNKEL (reference sequence). CDR3 protein: CASSQRQGYVEAFF.

V is TRBV28 and J is TRBJ1-1; TCRdb's assignment of TRBD1 cannot be checked, as there is no DNA. CDR1 and CDR2 (germline): MDHEN, SYDVKM. The CDR3 totals 15 residues. The CDR3 reads CASSVPGQGWTEAFF. The whole variable domain, remainder taken from reference TRBV28 and TRBJ1-1, is DVKVTQSSRYLVKRTGEKVFLECVQDMDHENMFWYRQDPGLGLRLIYFSYDVKMKEKGDIPEGYSVSREKKERFSLILESASTNQTSMYLCASSVPGQGWTEAFFGQGTRLTVV.

The chain couples TRBV12-5 to TRBJ2-7; TCRdb's D call of TRBD1 is untestable without DNA. The CDR3 covers 12 residues. The V gene's germline CDR1 is LGHNT and CDR2 FRNRAP. CDR3 sequence: CASGRTNGEQYF.

The gene calls are TRBV3-1 and TRBJ2-5; absent DNA, TCRdb's TRBD2 call cannot be checked. Per the germline V gene, CDR1 is LGHDT and CDR2 is YNNKEL (reference sequence). The CDR3 is 17 residues long. The CDR3 protein is CASSQDATSGRGKTQYF.

This chain joins TRBV6-4 and TRBJ1-2; with no DNA, the TCRdb D assignment of TRBD1 cannot be verified. CDR3 length: 14 amino acids. In germline, CDR1 is MRHNA, CDR2 SNTAGT. The CDR3 region is CASSVMAGDYGYTF.

The V and J genes are TRBV5-1 and TRBJ1-1; the D call from TCRdb, TRBD1, cannot be confirmed without DNA. The CDR3 length is 17 residues. Germline loops: CDR1 SGHRS, CDR2 YFSETQ. The CDR3 sequence: CASSIRAPTGHDTEAFF.

The chain has TRBV5-1 and TRBJ2-5; TCRdb gives TRBD1 as the D gene, but with no DNA this cannot be confirmed. Germline V gene lookup returns CDR1 SGHRS and CDR2 YFSETQ. The CDR3 runs 14 residues. Here the CDR3 reads CASSGTAYQETQYF.

The gene calls are TRBV12-3 or TRBV12-4 and TRBJ1-4; TCRdb picks TRBD1, but there is no DNA to check that call. This CDR3 contains 15 residues. CDR3 in amino acids: CASRLGTGKNEKLFF.